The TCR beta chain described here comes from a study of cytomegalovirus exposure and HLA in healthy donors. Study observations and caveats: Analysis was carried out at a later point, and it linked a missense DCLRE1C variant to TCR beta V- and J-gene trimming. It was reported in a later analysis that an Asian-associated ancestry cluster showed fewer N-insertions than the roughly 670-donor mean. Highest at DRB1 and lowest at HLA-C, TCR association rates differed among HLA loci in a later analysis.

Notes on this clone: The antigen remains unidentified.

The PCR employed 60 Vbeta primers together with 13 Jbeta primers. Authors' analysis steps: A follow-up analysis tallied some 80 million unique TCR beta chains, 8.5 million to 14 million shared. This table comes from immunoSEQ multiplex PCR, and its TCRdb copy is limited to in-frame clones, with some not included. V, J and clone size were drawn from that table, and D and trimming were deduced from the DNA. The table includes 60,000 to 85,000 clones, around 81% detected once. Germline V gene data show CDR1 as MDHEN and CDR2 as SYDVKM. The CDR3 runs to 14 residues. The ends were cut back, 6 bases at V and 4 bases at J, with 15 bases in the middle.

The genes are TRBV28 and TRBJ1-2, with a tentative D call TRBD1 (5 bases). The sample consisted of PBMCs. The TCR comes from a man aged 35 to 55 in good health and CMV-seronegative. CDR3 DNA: TGTGCCAGCAGCCGAACGGGACTGTCCTATGGCTACACCTTC. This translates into CASSRTGLSYGYTF.